This T cell receptor beta chain came from a study of regulatory T cells in long-lasting Graves disease. CDR3 regions were amplified by Arm-PCR using iRepertoire HTBI primers to build TCR beta libraries. Using its own MiXCR run on the multiplex PCR reads, TCRdb lists one record per CDR3 protein. The sample has 540,000 or so distinct CDR3 sequences, roughly 14% seen once. Worth noting for this clonotype: Its matching antigen is unknown.

CDR3 length: 13 residues. V dropped 6 bases and J dropped 10; count of bases not matched to a gene: 7. Germline V CDR1 and CDR2: SQVTM, ANQGSEA. General study results and limits: The TCR repertoire of persistent Graves' patients was less diverse than that of newly diagnosed ones.

Specified time point: newly diagnosed GD, antithyroid drugs for less than 3 months. Extracted PBMC RNA gave rise to the TCR library. These data were also reused for a study on T cells in Graves' hyperthyroidism and ophthalmopathy. Turning to that study: Among clonotypes expanded in thyroid above 0.001, most were also found in blood. A model using 13 V-J features told ophthalmopathy apart from stable hyperthyroidism.

The sample in question was peripheral blood mononuclear cells (PBMCs), obtained at new diagnosis, from a patient treated with antithyroid drugs. This TCR derives from a man aged 25-45 years with Graves disease. V and J are TRBV29-1 and TRBJ1-6, with 9 bases identical to TRBD1. CDR3 protein: CSVRDRVGSPLHF. CDR3 sequence (DNA): TGCAGCGTCCGGGACAGGGTGGGATCACCCCTCCACTTT.